A selection of T cell receptor beta chains follows, all from one sample in a study of blood T cell repertoires in COVID-19. TCRdb's copy holds only in-frame clones and misses some; the assay was immunoSEQ multiplex PCR. The data contain 110,000 to 150,000 clones, around 89% of them seen just once; the ten biggest clones take up around 2.9%. The sequencing input was peripheral blood. The receptors here all came from a man in his sixties with active or convalescent COVID-19. The CDR3 runs from the conserved cysteine through the conserved F or W. A D gene is named only where the DNA matches it firmly. Only part of the rows carry a size: once, few, many, or a class if the clone is expanded.

NA	TRBV4-3	NA	TRBJ1-2	TGCGCCAGCAGCCAGGGGAGTGATGCCACCTATGGCTACACCTTC	CASSQGSDATYGYTF
NA	TRBV4-3	TRBD1	TRBJ2-2	TGCGCCAGCAGCCAAGAAAGTGAGGGACAGGGCGGTACCGGGGAGCTGTTTTTT	CASSQESEGQGGTGELFF
NA	TRBV19	TRBD2	TRBJ2-1	TGTGCCAGTAGTCAACTCCCCGGGACTAGCGGGACTGATGAGCAGTTCTTC	CASSQLPGTSGTDEQFF
NA	TRBV6-6	TRBD1	TRBJ2-3	TGTGCCAGCAGTTTCCAGGGGGCAGATACGCAGTATTTT	CASSFQGADTQYF
few	TRBV5-1	TRBD1	TRBJ2-7	TGCGCCAGCAGCTCCGACAGGGGAGACAAGTACTTC	CASSSDRGDKYF
NA	TRBV28	NA	TRBJ1-4	TGTGCCAGCAGTTTGACCCGGCAGGGTGAAAAACTGTTTTTT	CASSLTRQGEKLFF
once	TRBV7-2	TRBD1	TRBJ1-2	TGTGCCAGCAGCTCAACCGGGACAGTTAGACGCTACACCTTC	CASSSTGTVRRYTF
NA	TRBV19	TRBD1	TRBJ2-5	TGTGCCAGTAGTATTGACAGGGACCAAGAGACCCAGTACTTC	CASSIDRDQETQYF
NA	TRBV9	TRBD1	TRBJ1-2	TGTGCCAGCAGCGCGGGACAGGGAGGGAACTATGGCTACACCTTC	CASSAGQGGNYGYTF
NA	TRBV11-2	NA	TRBJ2-2	TGTGCCAGCAGCAAGGGGGACATCGCGAACACCGGGGAGCTGTTTTTT	CASSKGDIANTGELFF
NA	TRBV19	TRBD2	TRBJ2-5	TGTGCCAGTAGTATAGGTGGTAGCGGGGATCTGCCGACCCAGTACTTC	CASSIGGSGDLPTQYF
NA	TRBV6-1	TRBD1	TRBJ1-1	TGTGCCAGCAGTGCATCAGACAGGGTGGGAGGCACTGAAGCTTTCTTT	CASSASDRVGGTEAFF
NA	TRBV7-3	TRBD1	TRBJ1-1	TGTGCCAGCAGCACAGACAGGGATACTGAAGCTTTCTTT	CASSTDRDTEAFF
NA	TRBV7-2	TRBD2	TRBJ2-5	TGTGCCAGCAGCTCTGAAGTAGCGGGAGGTTCGGAGACCCAGTACTTC	CASSSEVAGGSETQYF
NA	TRBV9	TRBD1	TRBJ1-2	TGTGCCAGCAGCGCGGTGACAGGGGGGAGTGCCTACACCTTC	CASSAVTGGSAYTF
NA	TRBV9	NA	TRBJ1-1	TGTGCCAGCAGCGTAGTGCAGGCGGGATCTGAAGCTTTCTTT	CASSVVQAGSEAFF
NA	TRBV10-3	NA	TRBJ1-2	TGTGCCGTCACAGGAGGACTTAACTATGGCTACACCTTC	CAVTGGLNYGYTF
few	TRBV25-1	NA	TRBJ2-7	TGTGCCACCAGTGAACTCTACGAGCAGTACTTC	CATSELYEQYF
NA	TRBV24-1	TRBD1	TRBJ1-2	TGTGCCACTCGGGACAGGGGGCATGGCTACACCTTC	CATRDRGHGYTF
NA	TRBV6-5	NA	TRBJ1-4	TGTGCCAGCAGTTACTCTTCGGGGGAGGGTAAACTGTTTTTT	CASSYSSGEGKLFF
NA	TRBV7-8	NA	TRBJ1-1	TGTGCCAGCAGCCTAAAACCCCAGAAATCGAACACTGAAGCTTTCTTT	CASSLKPQKSNTEAFF
NA	TRBV3-1/TRBV3-2	NA	TRBJ1-6	TGTGCCAGCAGCCCGGGGTGGGCAGATAATTCACCCCTCCACTTT	CASSPGWADNSPLHF
NA	TRBV3-1/TRBV3-2	TRBD2	TRBJ2-7	TGTGCCAGCAGCCCTGAACCCCTAGCGGCTGACATCGGGCAGTACTTC	CASSPEPLAADIGQYF
NA	TRBV10-3	NA	TRBJ2-7	TGTGCCACGGCCGGGACTCGCTCCTACGAGCAGTACTTC	CATAGTRSYEQYF
NA	TRBV24-1	NA	TRBJ1-5	TGTGCCACCACCCACCAGAGGGCCGATCAGCCCCAGCATTTT	CATTHQRADQPQHF